The 20 T cell receptor beta chains reported below all come from one sample, sequenced in a study of T cells in Graves' hyperthyroidism and ophthalmopathy. Authors of the study amplified TCR beta CDR3 regions from RNA transcripts. TCR CDR3 underwent first-round RT-PCR with the HTBI primer set. TCRdb re-analysed the multiplex PCR reads in MiXCR, keeping a single row per CDR3 protein. The sample lists 600,000 to 800,000 distinct CDR3 sequences, under 45% seen once, with approximately 31% in the top ten. The source material was blood. Receptors were obtained from a woman in her thirties or forties with Graves' hyperthyroidism.

This clonotype was recorded a few times. This chain uses TRBV7-2 with TRBJ2-7; D uncertain. This CDR3 region has 14 residues. Per the germline V gene, CDR1 is SGHTA and CDR2 is FQGNSA. V was pared by 5 bases and J by 7 bases, with 18 bases between. The CDR3 bases are TGTGCCAGCAGCCCCTCCGGGTCCTACAATGAGCAGTACTTC. This sequence encodes CASSPSGSYNEQYF.

The chain is built from TRBV2 and TRBJ1-2, with unresolved D. The CDR3 is made up of 12 amino acids. The V end was cut by 4 bases, the J end by 6 bases, with 9 bases between. Germline values: CDR1 SNHLY, CDR2 FYNNEI. The CDR3 nucleotides read TGTGCCAGCAGTGGGCGGGTAGATGGCTACACCTTC. It is translated as CASSGRVDGYTF.

This clonotype was seen more than once but under ten times. CDR3 amino acids: CASSQASGNSPLHF. In DNA form, the CDR3 reads TGTGCCAGCAGCCAAGCGTCCGGAAATTCACCCCTCCACTTT. The J gene is TRBJ1-6, the V gene TRBV3-1; unclear D gene. Trimming removed 1 base from V and 7 bases from J, with 8 bases in between. The CDR3 length is 14 residues. CDR1 is LGHDT, CDR2 YNNKEL, per germline (reference sequence). Full variable domain (missing parts from reference TRBV3-1 and TRBJ1-6): DTAVSQTPKYLVTQMGNDKSIKCEQNLGHDTMYWYKQDSKKFLKIMFSYNNKELIINETVPNRFSPKSPDKAHLNLHINSLELGDSAVYFCASSQASGNSPLHFGNGTRLTVT.

V gene TRBV6-5 combines with J gene TRBJ2-3; no reliable D call. The CDR3 has 13 residues. Between the trimmed V and J ends, which lost 2 bases and 2 bases, there was a span of 5 bases. The germline V gene has CDR1 MNHEY and CDR2 SVGAGI. This CDR3 reads CASSYGNTDTQYF. The CDR3 region has the DNA TGTGCCAGCAGTTACGGTAACACAGATACGCAGTATTTT.

About this clonotype itself: Given a much more abundant clone one base away, this may be a read error. CDR3: CAISESRGQPQHF. For the CDR3, the DNA is TGTGCCATCAGTGAGTCGCGGGGTCAGCCCCAGCATTTT. V and J are TRBV10-3 and TRBJ1-5; no reliable D call. The V gene's germline CDR1 is ENHRY and CDR2 SYGVKD. The CDR3 has 13 residues. Deletions cut 0 bases from V and 6 bases from J, with 6 bases between.

This clonotype was counted a few times. This rearrangement joins TRBV19 to TRBJ2-6; D gene uncertain. Germline CDR1 is LNHDA and CDR2 is SQIVND (reference sequence). CDR3 size: 15 residues. Trimming removed 3 bases from V and 1 base from J, with 7 bases in between. The CDR3 protein is CASSISRSGANVLTF. CDR3 DNA sequence: TGTGCCAGTAGTATTTCCAGATCTGGGGCCAACGTCCTGACTTTC.

At least ten counts were recorded for this clonotype. The genes are TRBV12-3 or TRBV12-4 and TRBJ1-1, with unresolved D. Between the trimmed V and J ends, which lost 10 bases and 6 bases, there was a span of 9 bases. The CDR3 sequence is 10 residues long. The CDR3 coding sequence is TGTGCCATCACCGGTGCTGAAGCTTTCTTT. It translates to CAITGAEAFF.

This clonotype was detected many times. This chain uses TRBV10-3 with TRBJ2-5, with 7 bases aligning to TRBD2. There are 15 residues in the CDR3. Germline-derived CDR1 and CDR2 are ENHRY and SYGVKD. The J segment lost 3 bases and the V segment lost 0 bases, leaving 4 bases of the junction unmatched. The CDR3: CAISESGLVEETQYF. In nucleotides, the CDR3 is TGTGCCATCAGTGAGTCCGGACTAGTCGAAGAGACCCAGTACTTC.

The chain carries TRBV29-1 and TRBJ2-7; 13 bases align to TRBD2. The J call may be mistaken, given a closer DNA end match to TRBJ2-1. This CDR3 has 16 amino acids. Germline loops: CDR1 SQVTM, CDR2 ANQGSEA. The CDR3 loop reads CSVEDKLAGGSEEQFF. The DNA of the CDR3 is TGCAGCGTTGAAGATAAACTAGCGGGAGGGTCTGAGGAGCAGTTCTTC.

In this sample, this clonotype turned up a few times. The V and J genes are TRBV6-5 and TRBJ1-5, with D tentatively TRBD1 (5 bases). The CDR3 is 16 amino acids. Germline-derived CDR1 and CDR2 are MNHEY and SVGAGI. V gave up 1 base and J gave up 1 base, with 11 bases separating them. The CDR3 sequence is CASSYLGGKSNQPQHF. The CDR3 DNA is TGTGCCAGCAGTTACTTGGGGGGAAAGAGCAATCAGCCCCAGCATTTT.

This clonotype was observed a handful of times. The rearrangement links TRBV6-5 to TRBJ2-2, with a tentative D call TRBD2 (6 bases). The CDR3 sequence is 15 residues long. Between the trimmed V and J ends, which lost 6 bases and 0 bases, there was a span of 11 bases. CDR1 and CDR2 from the germline V gene are MNHEY and SVGAGI. The CDR3 protein is CASSRGTANTGELFF. The DNA of the CDR3 is TGTGCCAGCAGCCGAGGGACTGCGAACACCGGGGAGCTGTTTTTT.

This chain links TRBV10-3 with TRBJ2-5, with 13 bases that match TRBD2. Germline CDR1 is ENHRY and CDR2 is SYGVKD. J lost 4 bases, V lost 3 bases, and 5 bases had no gene match. The CDR3 contains 16 residues. The CDR3 here is CAISERTSGRAETQYF. The CDR3, as DNA: TGTGCCATCAGTGAACGGACTAGCGGGAGAGCAGAGACCCAGTACTTC.

The chain joins TRBV7-2 to TRBJ1-5, with TRBD1 matching over 7 bases. The germline V gene has CDR1 SGHTA and CDR2 FQGNSA. J gave up 6 bases and V 5 bases, and 7 bases lay outside the gene matches. The CDR3 length is 14 residues. The CDR3 coding sequence is TGTGCCAGCAGCGGAGTACAGGGGACTCAGCCCCAGCATTTT. Residues: CASSGVQGTQPQHF.

The chain recombines TRBV29-1 with TRBJ1-5, with a possible D match to TRBD1 (5 bases). The ends were cut back, 8 bases at V and 0 bases at J, with 11 bases in the middle. CDR1 is SQVTM, CDR2 ANQGSEA, per germline. The CDR3 sequence is 13 residues long. The CDR3 DNA is TGCAGCTTGGCTGGGGGTAGCAATCAGCCCCAGCATTTT. Translating gives CSLAGGSNQPQHF. The full variable domain, its missing parts supplied by reference TRBV29-1 and TRBJ1-5, is SAVISQKPSRDICQRGTSLTIQCQVDSQVTMMFWYRQQPGQSLTLIATANQGSEATYESGFVIDKFPISRPNLTFSTLTVSNMSPEDSSIYLCSLAGGSNQPQHFGDGTRLSIL.

This clonotype came up many times. CDR3 protein: CASSLYMNTEAFF. The CDR3, as DNA: TGTGCCAGCAGCTTGTACATGAACACTGAAGCTTTCTTT. The V gene is TRBV7-9, the J gene TRBJ1-1; the D is unclear. CDR3 length equals 13 residues. CDR1 and CDR2 (germline): SEHNR, FQNEAQ (reference sequence). Trimming stripped 3 bases from V and 0 bases from J, with 5 bases between.

The rearrangement links TRBV4-3 to TRBJ1-2; 7 bases are shared with TRBD1. The V gene's germline CDR1 is LGHNA and CDR2 YSLEER. The J segment lost 8 bases and the V segment lost 0 bases, leaving 12 bases of the junction unmatched. The CDR3 length is 16 residues. DNA for the CDR3: TGCGCCAGCAGCCAAGATACCGGACAGGATAACCGAGGCTACACCTTC. Protein sequence: CASSQDTGQDNRGYTF.

This clonotype was picked up many times. This chain links TRBV10-3 with TRBJ2-5; 8 nucleotides agree with TRBD1. This CDR3 region has 14 residues. V lost 5 bases, J lost 0 bases, and 2 bases stayed unmatched. Germline CDR1 ENHRY, CDR2 SYGVKD. The CDR3 DNA reads TGTGCCATCAGTACACAGGGGGACCAAGAGACCCAGTACTTC. It is translated as CAISTQGDQETQYF.

This chain uses TRBV20-1 with TRBJ1-6; D is ambiguous. The ends were cut back, 5 bases at V and 12 bases at J, with 14 bases in the middle. This CDR3 is 12 amino acids long. Germline-derived CDR1 and CDR2 are DFQATT and SNEGSKA (reference sequence). The CDR3, as DNA: TGCAGTGCTGCCGACCCAGATTTACCCCTCCACTTT. This gives the protein CSAADPDLPLHF.

This clonotype came up a few times. The chain couples TRBV7-8 to TRBJ2-7, with a possible D match to TRBD1 (6 bases). The CDR3 totals 17 residues. Per germline, CDR1 SGHVS and CDR2 FQNEAQ. V was trimmed by 8 bases and J by 4 bases, leaving 27 bases between them. DNA of the CDR3: TGTGCCAGCGGCCATAAGATCCCAGGGGAATCTGAGTACGAGCAGTACTTC. Encoded protein: CASGHKIPGESEYEQYF.

This chain joins TRBV6-6 and TRBJ1-2; D is possibly TRBD1 (5 bases). Germline V CDR1 and CDR2: MNHNY, SVGAGI (reference sequence). The CDR3 sequence is 19 residues long. V was clipped by 4 bases and J by 2 bases, with 26 bases between them. The CDR3 sequence is CASSLAGNSRAGSNYGYTF. CDR3 in DNA: TGTGCCAGCAGTTTAGCCGGCAATTCCCGGGCAGGGAGCAACTATGGCTACACCTTC.